This T cell receptor (beta chain) was recovered during a study of metastatic and nonmetastatic thyroid tumors. Overall study context: From malignant and benign thyroid patients, repertoires in blood and in tumor or nodule tissue were compared. Whole-study findings and limits: TCR beta diversity was reportedly significantly higher in malignant thyroid tumors than benign nodules, in blood and tumor.

Patients underwent thyroid surgery, and none had received any treatment before it. In germline, CDR1 is MNHNY, CDR2 SVGAGI (reference sequence). J was trimmed by 5 bases and V by 6 bases; bases with no gene match: 6. This CDR3 region has 15 residues. In the authors' workflow: A distant-metastasis classifier for papillary thyroid cancer was built using CDR3 differences across clinicopathological groups. TCRdb used MiXCR to call clones anew from the PCR reads. TCRdb assigned the V and J calls; the authors' analysis was not used. The repertoire includes several thousand clones, under 30% of them detected once, and 16% sits in the top ten. This clone was observed a few times. Its antigen is currently unknown.

The V call is TRBV6-6, the J call TRBJ2-1; TRBD2 matches 11 bases. The TCR originated in a male donor with papillary thyroid cancer or a benign thyroid nodule (not recorded which). Some clones in this sample may be carry-over from other donors' samples. Sequenced: adjacent normal tissue. The CDR3 region has the DNA TGTGCCAGCAGGAGAGGACTAGCGGGTGACAATGAGCAGTTCTTC. Residues: CASRRGLAGDNEQFF.